The entry below describes one TCR beta chain. UMI-labeled 5' RACE yielded the TCR beta libraries. TCRdb re-called the 5' RACE reads; one entry per CDR3 protein, DNA not given. The listing records 5,500 to 8,500 distinct CDR3 sequences. This record comes from a study of human CD8 memory T cell subsets. The CDR3 is made up of 16 amino acids. From germline, CDR1 is ENHRY and CDR2 SYGVKD. The receptor comes from a human donor in good health. The sequencing sample was made of CD8+ T cells from PBMCs. The chain recombines TRBV10-3 with TRBJ2-1; lacking DNA, the TRBD1 call made by TCRdb goes unchecked. CDR3: CAISGEQGGGLAEQFF.